This T cell receptor beta chain is from a study of technical replicates of blood from a few donors. Method: immunoSEQ multiplex PCR; TCRdb's copy keeps in-frame clones and lacks some. The data show around 75,000 clones, over 80% seen once. V gave up 0 bases and J gave up 3 bases, with 8 bases separating them. Germline V lookup: CDR1 GTSNPN, CDR2 SVGIG (reference sequence). This CDR3 has 13 residues. This receptor was identified in a human donor in good health. The rearrangement links TRBV30 to TRBJ2-5; D call uncertain. Material for sequencing was T cells isolated from PBMCs. The CDR3 coding sequence is TGTGCCTGGAGTGTATATATAAAAGAGACCCAGTACTTC. It codes for CAWSVYIKETQYF.